Listed here are 32 T cell receptor beta chains from one sample, sequenced in a study of blood T cell repertoires in COVID-19. Clones were read by immunoSEQ multiplex PCR, and TCRdb kept only the in-frame ones, dropping some. The sample lists about 200,000 clones; around 85% were seen once. The material sequenced was peripheral blood. The receptor set was obtained from a woman in her sixties or seventies with acute or convalescent COVID-19.

The V gene is TRBV19, the J gene TRBJ2-5, with a possible D match to TRBD1 (5 bases). Trimming shortened V by 3 bases and J by 5 bases, and 7 bases separated the two germline ends. The germline gives CDR1 LNHDA, CDR2 SQIVND (reference sequence). This CDR3 spans 12 amino acids. The CDR3 region is CASSITGETQYF. In nucleotides, the CDR3 is TGTGCCAGTAGTATCACAGGCGAGACCCAGTACTTC.

The rearrangement joins TRBV25-1 to TRBJ2-7; D is perhaps TRBD2 (6 bases). The V gene's germline CDR1 is MGHDK and CDR2 SYGVNS. The length of the CDR3 is 13 residues. V shed 7 bases and J shed 2 bases, with 12 bases lying between them. CDR3 DNA: TGTGCCAGCATAAGCCGGGAGACCTACGAGCAGTACTTC. This codes for CASISRETYEQYF.

This clone was detected once. The chain carries TRBV7-9 and TRBJ1-2; the D is unclear. V dropped 5 bases and J dropped 11 bases, with 15 bases sitting between them. The CDR3 runs to 12 residues. Germline lookup yields CDR1 SEHNR and CDR2 FQNEAQ (reference sequence). The CDR3 coding sequence is TGTGCCAGCAGCCCGGGTCCCGAGAGTTACACCTTC. As protein: CASSPGPESYTF. Complete variable domain (other parts from reference TRBV7-9 and TRBJ1-2): DTGVSQNPRHKITKRGQNVTFRCDPISEHNRLYWYRQTLGQGPEFLTYFQNEAQLEKSRLLSDRFSAERPKGSFSTLEIQRTEQGDSAMYLCASSPGPESYTFGSGTRLTVV.

The chain employs TRBV7-9 and TRBJ1-5, with TRBD1 matching 10 bases. Germline values: CDR1 SEHNR, CDR2 FQNEAQ (reference sequence). The J segment lost 0 bases and the V segment lost 1 base, leaving 6 bases of the junction unmatched. This CDR3 comprises 18 residues. The CDR3 DNA reads TGTGCCAGCAGCTTAGGAAGACAGGGGGCGATTAGCAATCAGCCCCAGCATTTT. Translated: CASSLGRQGAISNQPQHF.

The chain couples TRBV14 to TRBJ1-1; D ambiguous. The CDR3 runs 14 residues. Trimming cost V 2 bases and J 5 bases, with 12 bases left between them. Germline CDR1 is SGHDN and CDR2 is FVKESK. The CDR3 sequence: CASSQTLGETEAFF. CDR3 in DNA: TGTGCCAGCAGCCAAACCCTGGGCGAGACTGAAGCTTTCTTT.

The chain uses TRBV6-5 and TRBJ1-5; TRBD1 matches 7 bases. Trimming at V came to 5 bases and at J to 0 bases, leaving 4 bases not matched to a gene. Germline CDR1 MNHEY, CDR2 SVGAGI. This CDR3 has 15 residues. The CDR3 nucleotides are TGTGCCAGCAGTCGCAGGGGGTTTAGCAATCAGCCCCAGCATTTT. Its translation is CASSRRGFSNQPQHF.

V gene TRBV9 combines with J gene TRBJ1-2, with 9 bases lining up with TRBD1. In germline, CDR1 is SGDLS, CDR2 YYNGEE. V lost 0 bases, J lost 4 bases, and 7 bases stayed unmatched. The CDR3 totals 16 residues. The CDR3 DNA is TGTGCCAGCAGCGTAGTGGACAGGGGCAAGGCCTATGGCTACACCTTC. It codes for CASSVVDRGKAYGYTF. Using reference TRBV9 and TRBJ1-2 for the parts outside the CDR3, the full variable domain is DSGVTQTPKHLITATGQRVTLRCSPRSGDLSVYWYQQSLDQGLQFLIQYYNGEERAKGNILERFSAQQFPDLHSELNLSSLELGDSALYFCASSVVDRGKAYGYTFGSGTRLTVV.

The chain joins TRBV9 to TRBJ2-4; D perhaps matches TRBD1 (5 bases). V gave up 2 bases and J gave up 0 bases, with 9 bases separating them. CDR3 length equals 15 residues. The germline V gene has CDR1 SGDLS and CDR2 YYNGEE. The CDR3 reads CASSVGALAKNIQYF. In DNA, the CDR3 is TGTGCCAGCAGCGTTGGGGCTTTAGCCAAAAACATTCAGTACTTC.

The rearrangement uses TRBV11-3 and TRBJ2-3, with D possibly being TRBD2 (5 bases). This CDR3 is built from 15 residues. V was trimmed by 5 bases and J by 6 bases, leaving 18 bases between them. Germline lookup yields CDR1 SGHNT and CDR2 YENEEA. The DNA for the CDR3 is TGTGCCAGCAGCCTCCGACTCCCGAGGGCGGATACGCAGTATTTT. It encodes CASSLRLPRADTQYF.

This clone was seen many times. The V and J genes are TRBV11-3 and TRBJ2-2, with D uncertain. The germline gives CDR1 SGHNT, CDR2 YENEEA. The CDR3 covers 16 residues. V lost 3 bases and J 3 bases, leaving 14 bases between the germline ends. The CDR3 spells CASSFIQSIDTGELFF. CDR3 sequence (DNA): TGTGCCAGCAGCTTTATACAGTCGATCGACACCGGGGAGCTGTTTTTT.

The J gene is TRBJ1-1, the V gene TRBV28; 7 nucleotides line up with TRBD1. The CDR3 is 14 residues long. With V trimmed by 8 bases and J by 5 bases, 11 bases remained unmatched. The germline gives CDR1 MDHEN, CDR2 SYDVKM. The CDR3 nucleotides are TGTGCCAGCTTCCTAACCAGGGGGTTGACTGAAGCTTTCTTT. Translating gives CASFLTRGLTEAFF.

This sequence joins TRBV28 and TRBJ1-1; TRBD1 matches at 8 bases. Looked up from germline, CDR1 is MDHEN and CDR2 is SYDVKM. This CDR3 contains 15 residues. V gave up 5 bases and J gave up 4 bases; unmatched junction bases: 9. DNA for the CDR3: TGTGCCAGCAGTATTCAGGGGGCTCAGACCACTGAAGCTTTCTTT. It is translated as CASSIQGAQTTEAFF.

The chain combines TRBV21-1 with TRBJ2-1; the D call TRBD2 from the table was never checked on the DNA. TRBV21-1 is an annotated pseudogene. This CDR3 comprises 16 residues. For the CDR3, the DNA is TGTGCCAGCAGCAACAGACTAGCGGGAGAAGTCAATGAGCAGTTCTTC. Its protein product is CASSNRLAGEVNEQFF.

The chain has TRBV6-5 and TRBJ2-5, with TRBD1 matching 9 bases. CDR3 length: 15 amino acids. The germline CDR1 and CDR2 sequences are MNHEY and SVGAGI. V lost 1 base to trimming and J lost 6 bases; unmatched junction nucleotides: 6. CDR3 protein: CASSYLGQGRKTQYF. The CDR3 DNA is TGTGCCAGCAGTTACTTAGGACAGGGGAGGAAGACCCAGTACTTC.

The rearrangement uses TRBV9 and TRBJ2-5, with TRBD2 matching 12 bases. The length of the CDR3 is 17 residues. Germline values: CDR1 SGDLS, CDR2 YYNGEE. Trimming took 4 bases from V and 2 from J; bases not matched to a gene: 9. The CDR3: CASSLAGGPRVQETQYF. The DNA of the CDR3 is TGTGCCAGCAGCCTAGCGGGAGGGCCGAGGGTACAAGAGACCCAGTACTTC.

The sample holds a few counts of this clone. The chain carries TRBV5-1 and TRBJ1-3; 12 bases align to TRBD1. The CDR3 is made up of 18 amino acids. With V trimmed by 0 bases and J by 0 bases, 4 bases remained unmatched. Germline-derived CDR1 and CDR2 are SGHRS and YFSETQ. The chain's CDR3 is CASSLVGTGGFSGNTIYF. The CDR3 DNA reads as TGCGCCAGCAGCTTGGTTGGGACAGGGGGCTTCTCTGGAAACACCATATATTTT.

There are a few counts of this clone. The chain recombines TRBV6-1 with TRBJ1-2, with 7 bases matching TRBD1. Trimming removed 5 bases from V and 1 base from J; junction bases left unmatched: 13. The CDR3 totals 17 residues. Germline CDR1 is MNHNS and CDR2 is SASEGT. CDR3 residues: CASSKDTGVNHNYGYTF. For the CDR3, the DNA is TGTGCCAGCAGTAAAGATACAGGGGTAAACCATAACTATGGCTACACCTTC.

The chain joins TRBV12-5 to TRBJ2-4; no definite D call. Trimming cost V 9 bases and J 4 bases, with 16 bases left between them. The CDR3 length is 14 residues. Germline CDR1 LGHNT, CDR2 FRNRAP. DNA for the CDR3: TGTGCTAGCCAAAGTGAGGCAACAAAAAACATTCAGTACTTC. Amino acid sequence: CASQSEATKNIQYF.

The rearrangement uses TRBV18 and TRBJ1-4, with D unclear. The ends were cut back, 3 bases at V and 8 bases at J, with 10 bases in the middle. Per the germline V gene, CDR1 is KGHSH and CDR2 is LQKENI. CDR3 length: 13 amino acids. In nucleotides, the CDR3 is TGTGCCAGCTCACCTCTTATGGGCGAAAAACTGTTTTTT. It specifies CASSPLMGEKLFF.

This clone was observed once. The chain employs TRBV18 and TRBJ1-1; 7 bases align to TRBD1. The junction had 7 bases not matched to a gene; V was cut back by 2 bases and J by 1 base. The V gene's germline CDR1 is KGHSH and CDR2 LQKENI. The CDR3 is 16 amino acids. The CDR3 region is CASSPNTRTGNTEAFF. In DNA form, the CDR3 reads TGTGCCAGCTCACCAAATACCCGGACAGGGAACACTGAAGCTTTCTTT.

The chain couples TRBV4-3 to TRBJ2-7; tentatively, D is TRBD2 (5 bases). The germline CDR1 and CDR2 sequences are LGHNA and YSLEER. The CDR3 is 16 amino acids. V was pared by 1 base and J by 5 bases, with 18 bases between. The CDR3 coding sequence is TGCGCCAGCAGCCAAGGGACTTCGGGTAGGCCAGACGAGCAGTACTTC. It encodes CASSQGTSGRPDEQYF.

V gene TRBV6-6 combines with J gene TRBJ2-1, with 12 positions matching TRBD2. Germline values: CDR1 MNHNY, CDR2 SVGAGI (reference sequence). This CDR3 has 15 residues. After removal of 7 bases from V and 8 bases from J, the junction contained 9 bases not matched to a gene. CDR3 residues: CASTRLAGDLHEQFF. DNA of the CDR3: TGTGCCAGCACCAGACTAGCGGGAGATCTCCATGAGCAGTTCTTC.

This chain joins TRBV3-1 (or the pseudogene TRBV3-2) and TRBJ1-6; 7 positions agree with TRBD1. Trimming at V came to 6 bases and at J to 10 bases, leaving 12 bases not matched to a gene. This CDR3 is built from 15 residues. Germline V CDR1 and CDR2: LGHDT, YNNKEL (reference sequence). The CDR3 sequence: CASSYKIGGRSPLHF. The CDR3 nucleotides are TGTGCCAGCAGTTATAAAATAGGGGGCAGATCACCCCTCCACTTT.

This clone showed up just a few times. The chain carries TRBV7-8 and TRBJ1-4; possible D gene TRBD1, 5 bases. CDR3 length equals 13 residues. V was shortened by 2 bases and J by 6 bases, with 7 bases between the two germline ends. In germline, CDR1 is SGHVS, CDR2 FQNEAQ. Here the CDR3 reads CASSLQGYEKLFF. CDR3 bases: TGTGCCAGCAGCTTACAGGGTTATGAAAAACTGTTTTTT.

The rearrangement joins TRBV5-4 to TRBJ1-1; 7 bases match TRBD1. Trimming cost V 0 bases and J 1 base; bases outside gene matches: 6. CDR3 length: 16 amino acids. CDR1 is SGHNT and CDR2 is YYREEE in the germline V gene (reference sequence). As DNA, the CDR3 is TGTGCCAGCAGCTTGGCAGGGGGAGCAAGGAACACTGAAGCTTTCTTT. Its translation is CASSLAGGARNTEAFF.

The V gene is TRBV7-2, the J gene TRBJ2-5, with TRBD2 identical over 8 bases. The V gene's germline CDR1 is SGHTA and CDR2 FQGNSA. The CDR3 runs 17 residues. Trimming removed 1 base from V and 4 bases from J; junction bases left unmatched: 11. The CDR3 nucleotides read TGTGCCAGCAGCTTAGTCCGCTCTACCGGGAGGGCAGAGACCCAGTACTTC. This translates into CASSLVRSTGRAETQYF.

The chain is built from TRBV11-3 and TRBJ2-6; no firm D call. The CDR3 covers 19 residues. The V gene lost 4 bases and the J gene lost 0 bases, with 19 bases spanning the gap. CDR1 SGHNT and CDR2 YENEEA come from the germline V gene. CDR3 in amino acids: CASSSRLHLSDSGANVLTF. The CDR3 DNA reads as TGTGCCAGCAGCTCACGACTTCACCTTTCAGACTCTGGGGCCAACGTCCTGACTTTC.

The chain carries TRBV20-1 and TRBJ2-3, with unresolved D. The germline CDR1 and CDR2 sequences are DFQATT and SNEGSKA (reference sequence). The CDR3 is 11 residues long. With 0 bases removed from V and 7 bases from J, the gap between germline ends came to 5 bases. For the CDR3, the DNA is TGCAGTGCTAGAGACAGGAATACGCAGTATTTT. This sequence encodes CSARDRNTQYF.

The V and J genes are TRBV7-2 and TRBJ2-3, with D possibly TRBD2 on 6 matching bases. Germline-derived CDR1 and CDR2 are SGHTA and FQGNSA. There are 16 residues in the CDR3. V was cut by 1 base and J by 0 bases, with 11 bases left in between. CDR3 region: CASSLGWGTSTDTQYF. The CDR3 DNA sequence: TGTGCCAGCAGCTTAGGGTGGGGGACTAGCACAGATACGCAGTATTTT.

This chain links TRBV24-1 with TRBJ2-5; a possible D gene is TRBD1 (7 bases). Germline V gene data show CDR1 as KGHDR and CDR2 as SFDVKD. Trimming shortened V by 4 bases and J by 4 bases, and 12 bases separated the two germline ends. This CDR3 spans 14 amino acids. The CDR3 DNA sequence: TGTGCCACCAGTGAGACAGGGCGGGGAGAGACCCAGTACTTC. Its translation: CATSETGRGETQYF.

The V gene is TRBV3-1 (or the pseudogene TRBV3-2), the J gene TRBJ2-7; 12 bases are a match to TRBD2. There are 15 residues in the CDR3. Trimming took 3 bases from V and 3 from J; bases not matched to a gene: 3. Germline loops: CDR1 LGHDT, CDR2 YNNKEL (reference sequence). In DNA, the CDR3 is TGTGCCAGCAGCCAGGGACTAGCGGGTATCTACGAGCAGTACTTC. It specifies CASSQGLAGIYEQYF.

This clone was counted a single time. The chain employs TRBV11-2 and TRBJ2-3; D gene ambiguous. Trimming removed 2 bases at V and 6 bases at J, with 12 bases between. Germline V lookup: CDR1 SGHAT, CDR2 FQNNGV. This CDR3 is 14 amino acids long. For the CDR3, the DNA is TGTGCCAGCAGCTTATTTCGAGTTTCCGATACGCAGTATTTT. Its translation is CASSLFRVSDTQYF.